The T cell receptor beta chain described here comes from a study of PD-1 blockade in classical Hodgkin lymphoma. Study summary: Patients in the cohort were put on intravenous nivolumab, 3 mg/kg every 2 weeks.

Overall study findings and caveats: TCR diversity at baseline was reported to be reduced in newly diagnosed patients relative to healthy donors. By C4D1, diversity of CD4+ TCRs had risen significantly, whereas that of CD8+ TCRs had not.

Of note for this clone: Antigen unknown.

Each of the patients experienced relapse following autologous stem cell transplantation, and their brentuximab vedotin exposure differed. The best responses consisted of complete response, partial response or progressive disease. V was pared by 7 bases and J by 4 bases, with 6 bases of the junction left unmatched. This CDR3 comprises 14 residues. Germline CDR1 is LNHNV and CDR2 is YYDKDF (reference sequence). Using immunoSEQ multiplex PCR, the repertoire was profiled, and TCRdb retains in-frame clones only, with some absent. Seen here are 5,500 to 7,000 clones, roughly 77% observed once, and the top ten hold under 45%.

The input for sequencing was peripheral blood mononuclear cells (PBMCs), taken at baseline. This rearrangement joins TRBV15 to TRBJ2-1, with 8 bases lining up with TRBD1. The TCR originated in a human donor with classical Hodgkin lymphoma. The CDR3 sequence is CATMPDRVYNEQFF. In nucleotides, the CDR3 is TGTGCCACCATGCCGGACAGGGTTTACAATGAGCAGTTCTTC.